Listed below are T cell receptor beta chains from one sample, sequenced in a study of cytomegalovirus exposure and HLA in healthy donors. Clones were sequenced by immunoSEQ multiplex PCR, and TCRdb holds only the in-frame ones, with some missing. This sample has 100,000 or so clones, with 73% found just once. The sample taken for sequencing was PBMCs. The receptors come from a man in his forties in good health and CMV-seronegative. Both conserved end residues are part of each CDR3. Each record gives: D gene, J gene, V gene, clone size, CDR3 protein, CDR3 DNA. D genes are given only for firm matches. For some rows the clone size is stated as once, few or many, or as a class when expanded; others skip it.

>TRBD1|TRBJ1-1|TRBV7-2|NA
CASSLGTFGQGGTEAFF
TGTGCCAGCAGCTTAGGGACCTTTGGACAGGGCGGCACTGAAGCTTTCTTT
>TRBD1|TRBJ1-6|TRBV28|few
CASSFSTGYSPLHF
TGTGCCAGCAGTTTCTCGACAGGGTATTCACCCCTCCACTTT
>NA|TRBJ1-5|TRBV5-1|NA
CASSPGFRSNQPQHF
TGCGCCAGCAGCCCAGGGTTTAGGAGCAATCAGCCCCAGCATTTT
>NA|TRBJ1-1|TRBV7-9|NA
CASSLGGSENTEAFF
TGTGCCAGCAGCTTAGGCGGCAGCGAAAACACTGAAGCTTTCTTT
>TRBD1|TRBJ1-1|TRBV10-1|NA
CANVLDRGSMNTEAFF
TGCGCCAACGTTCTAGACAGGGGAAGTATGAACACTGAAGCTTTCTTT
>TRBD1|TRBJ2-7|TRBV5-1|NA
CASSLGLGTGYEQYF
TGCGCCAGCAGCTTGGGATTGGGGACAGGCTACGAGCAGTACTTC
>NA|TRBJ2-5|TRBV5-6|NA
CASSLAKRGWYQETQYF
TGTGCCAGCAGCTTGGCCAAACGGGGGTGGTACCAAGAGACCCAGTACTTC
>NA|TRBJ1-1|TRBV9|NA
CASSATRGMNTEAFF
TGTGCCAGCAGCGCCACGAGGGGGATGAACACTGAAGCTTTCTTT
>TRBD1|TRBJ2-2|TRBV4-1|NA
CASRPTGGWTGELFF
TGCGCCAGCAGACCCACAGGGGGCTGGACCGGGGAGCTGTTTTTT
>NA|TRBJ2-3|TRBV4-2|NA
CASSQNPAGDTQYF
TGTGCCAGCAGCCAGAACCCCGCCGGAGATACGCAGTATTTT
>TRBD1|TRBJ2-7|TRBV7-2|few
CASSLARTGKYEQYF
TGTGCCAGCAGCTTAGCGCGGACAGGGAAGTACGAGCAGTACTTC
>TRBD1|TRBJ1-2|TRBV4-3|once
CASSQNRGNYGYTF
TGCGCCAGCAGCCAAAACAGGGGTAACTATGGCTACACCTTC
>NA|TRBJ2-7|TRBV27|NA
CASSFMQGSHEQYF
TGTGCCAGCAGTTTTATGCAGGGTTCCCACGAGCAGTACTTC
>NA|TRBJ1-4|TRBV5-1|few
CASGSQQGRIGELFF
TGCGCCAGCGGTTCACAACAGGGCCGAATAGGTGAACTGTTTTTT
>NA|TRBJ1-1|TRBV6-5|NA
CASSYLRDFKAFF
TGTGCCAGCAGTTACTTGAGGGACTTTAAAGCTTTCTTT
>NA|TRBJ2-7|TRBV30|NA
CAWSTGEVQYF
TGTGCCTGGAGTACAGGGGAGGTGCAGTACTTC
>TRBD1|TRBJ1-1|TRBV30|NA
CAWNRQGGTEAFF
TGTGCCTGGAATAGACAGGGGGGGACCGAAGCTTTCTTT
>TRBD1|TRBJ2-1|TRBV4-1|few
CASSRGQGVSGEQFF
TGCGCCAGCAGCCGGGGACAGGGGGTTTCGGGGGAGCAGTTCTTC
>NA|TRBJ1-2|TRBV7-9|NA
CASSSLGSGGGYTF
TGTGCCAGCAGCTCATTGGGCAGCGGAGGGGGCTACACCTTC
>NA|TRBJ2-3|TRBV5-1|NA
CASSFGSSTDTQYF
TGCGCCAGCAGCTTCGGTTCCAGCACAGATACGCAGTATTTT
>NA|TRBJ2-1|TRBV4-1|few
CASSQGSGQSEEQFF
TGCGCCAGCAGCCAAGGTTCCGGACAGTCGGAGGAGCAGTTCTTC
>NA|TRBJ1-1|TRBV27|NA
CASSAWTANTEAFF
TGTGCCAGCAGTGCCTGGACAGCCAACACTGAAGCTTTCTTT
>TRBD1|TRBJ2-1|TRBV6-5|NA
CASSSPGQGWGEQFF
TGTGCCAGCAGTTCACCGGGACAGGGATGGGGTGAGCAGTTCTTC
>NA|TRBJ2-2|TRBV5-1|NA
CASSLAVRGELFF
TGCGCCAGCAGCTTGGCCGTTCGGGGGGAGCTGTTTTTT
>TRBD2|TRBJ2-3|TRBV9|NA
CASSLKTSGGAGITDTQYF
TGTGCCAGCAGCCTCAAGACTAGCGGGGGGGCCGGTATAACAGATACGCAGTATTTT
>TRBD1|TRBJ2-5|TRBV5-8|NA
CASRERTGQETQYF
TGTGCCAGCAGGGAACGGACAGGACAAGAGACCCAGTACTTC
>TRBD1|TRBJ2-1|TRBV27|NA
CASSLRWTGGIGNEQFF
TGTGCCAGCAGTTTGAGATGGACAGGGGGCATCGGCAATGAGCAGTTCTTC
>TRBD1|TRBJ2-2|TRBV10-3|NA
CASWGQGAGELFF
TGTGCCTCCTGGGGACAGGGGGCCGGGGAGCTGTTTTTT
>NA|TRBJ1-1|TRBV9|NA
CASSVREEGLANTEAFF
TGTGCCAGCAGCGTAAGAGAGGAGGGACTTGCGAACACTGAAGCTTTCTTT
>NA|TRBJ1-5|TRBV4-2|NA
CASSQEGRFSQPQHF
TGTGCCAGCAGCCAAGAAGGCAGGTTTAGTCAGCCCCAGCATTTT
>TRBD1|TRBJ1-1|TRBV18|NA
CASSQGQGWNTEAFF
TGTGCCAGCTCACAGGGACAGGGTTGGAACACTGAAGCTTTCTTT
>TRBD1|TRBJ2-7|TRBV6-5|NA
CASQDRGYEQYF
TGTGCCAGCCAGGACAGGGGCTACGAGCAGTACTTC
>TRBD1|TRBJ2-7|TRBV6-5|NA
CASSYGTGAYEQYF
TGTGCCAGCAGTTACGGCACAGGGGCCTACGAGCAGTACTTC
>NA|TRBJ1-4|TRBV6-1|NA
CASSPPAVLSGKLFF
TGTGCCAGCAGTCCACCAGCCGTACTAAGCGGAAAACTGTTTTTT
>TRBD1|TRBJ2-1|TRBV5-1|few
CASSGDRGSYNEQFF
TGCGCCAGCAGCGGGGACAGGGGCTCCTACAATGAGCAGTTCTTC
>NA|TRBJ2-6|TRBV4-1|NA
CASSPVTVRSNVLTF
TGCGCCAGCAGCCCGGTAACTGTACGGTCCAACGTCCTGACTTTC
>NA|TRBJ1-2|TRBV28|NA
CASSQSPYGYTF
TGTGCCAGCAGTCAATCCCCCTATGGCTACACCTTC
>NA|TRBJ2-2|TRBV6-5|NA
CASSYQGNTGELFF
TGTGCCAGCAGTTACCAGGGGAACACCGGGGAGCTGTTTTTT
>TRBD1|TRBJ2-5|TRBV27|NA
CASSSLGQGVIQETQYF
TGTGCCAGCAGTTCCCTAGGACAGGGGGTAATACAAGAGACCCAGTACTTC
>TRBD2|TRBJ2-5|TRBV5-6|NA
CASSSLSGGETQYF
TGTGCCAGCAGCTCCCTTAGCGGGGGAGAGACCCAGTACTTC
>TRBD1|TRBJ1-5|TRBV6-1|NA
CASTEQGRLNQPQHF
TGTGCCAGCACAGAACAGGGGAGGCTTAATCAGCCCCAGCATTTT
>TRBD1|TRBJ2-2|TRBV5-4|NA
CASSPWTGGITGELFF
TGTGCCAGCAGCCCCTGGACAGGGGGCATCACCGGGGAGCTGTTTTTT
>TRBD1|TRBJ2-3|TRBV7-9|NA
CASSLGRTGGSDTQYF
TGTGCCAGCAGCTTAGGGAGGACAGGGGGTTCAGATACGCAGTATTTT
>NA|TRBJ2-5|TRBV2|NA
CASSAIGQGETQYF
TGTGCCAGCAGTGCCATAGGACAAGGGGAGACCCAGTACTTC
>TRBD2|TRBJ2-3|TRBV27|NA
CASSLLAGATDTQYF
TGTGCCAGCAGTTTGCTAGCGGGGGCCACAGATACGCAGTATTTT
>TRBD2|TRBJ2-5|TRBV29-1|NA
CSAQGGIETQYF
TGCAGCGCCCAGGGAGGGATAGAGACCCAGTACTTC
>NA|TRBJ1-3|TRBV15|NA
CATSRDVNFGNTIYF
TGTGCCACCAGCAGAGATGTTAACTTCGGAAACACCATATATTTT
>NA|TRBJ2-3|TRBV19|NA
CASSSGVWVTDTQYF
TGTGCCAGTAGTTCCGGGGTTTGGGTAACAGATACGCAGTATTTT
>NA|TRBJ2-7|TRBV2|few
CASSPSSRSSYEQYF
TGTGCCAGCAGTCCTAGTAGCCGAAGCTCCTACGAGCAGTACTTC
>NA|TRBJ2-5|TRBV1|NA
CTSSQAPSGGPIQETQYF
TGCACCAGCAGCCAAGCTCCTAGCGGGGGCCCAATCCAAGAGACCCAGTACTTC
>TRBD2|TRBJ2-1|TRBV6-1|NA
CASTRRGTRDEQFF
TGTGCCAGCACCAGAAGGGGGACTAGGGATGAGCAGTTCTTC
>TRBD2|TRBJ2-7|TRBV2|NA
CASEYSGGNYEQYF
TGTGCCAGCGAATATTCGGGGGGGAACTACGAGCAGTACTTC
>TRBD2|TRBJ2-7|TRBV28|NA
CASSLLAGGHEQYF
TGTGCCAGCAGTTTATTGGCGGGGGGGCATGAGCAGTACTTC
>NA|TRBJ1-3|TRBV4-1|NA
CASSQQGRRGSGNTIYF
TGCGCCAGCAGCCAACAGGGACGGCGGGGGTCTGGAAACACCATATATTTT
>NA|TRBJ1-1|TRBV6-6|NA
CASSYGDTDDTDAFF
TGTGCCAGCAGTTACGGGGACACGGATGACACTGACGCTTTCTTT
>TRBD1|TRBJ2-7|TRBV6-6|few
CASSYSSADRGLSF
TGTGCCAGCAGTTACTCGAGCGCGGACAGGGGGCTGTCCTTC
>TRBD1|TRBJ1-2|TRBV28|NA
CASSLWGTGLNYGYTF
TGTGCCAGCAGTTTATGGGGGACAGGTCTTAACTATGGCTACACCTTC